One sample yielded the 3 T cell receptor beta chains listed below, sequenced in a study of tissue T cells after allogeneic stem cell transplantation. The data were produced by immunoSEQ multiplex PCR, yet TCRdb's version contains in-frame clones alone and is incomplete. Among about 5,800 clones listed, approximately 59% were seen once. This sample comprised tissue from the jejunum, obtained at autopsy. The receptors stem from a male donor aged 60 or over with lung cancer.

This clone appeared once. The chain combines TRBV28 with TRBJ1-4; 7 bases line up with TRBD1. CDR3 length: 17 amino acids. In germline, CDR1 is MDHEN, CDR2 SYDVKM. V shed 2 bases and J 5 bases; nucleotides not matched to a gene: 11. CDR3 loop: CASSLLGQGQNNEKLFF. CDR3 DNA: TGTGCCAGCAGTTTACTAGGCCAGGGACAGAACAATGAAAAACTGTTTTTT. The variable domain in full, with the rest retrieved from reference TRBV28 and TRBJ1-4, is DVKVTQSSRYLVKRTGEKVFLECVQDMDHENMFWYRQDPGLGLRLIYFSYDVKMKEKGDIPEGYSVSREKKERFSLILESASTNQTSMYLCASSLLGQGQNNEKLFFGSGTQLSVL.

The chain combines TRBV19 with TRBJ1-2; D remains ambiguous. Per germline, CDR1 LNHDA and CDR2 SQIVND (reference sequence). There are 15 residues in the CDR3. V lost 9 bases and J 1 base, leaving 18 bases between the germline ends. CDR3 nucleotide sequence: TGTGCCAGGGGTACCGGATTGAGGCTTAACTATGGCTACACCTTC. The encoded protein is CARGTGLRLNYGYTF.

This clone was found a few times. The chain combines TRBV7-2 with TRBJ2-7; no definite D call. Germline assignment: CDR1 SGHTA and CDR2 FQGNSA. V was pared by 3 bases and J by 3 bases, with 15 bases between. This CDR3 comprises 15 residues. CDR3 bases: TGTGCCAGCAGCTTCAGGACGTCTCTAGGCTACGAGCAGTACTTC. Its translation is CASSFRTSLGYEQYF. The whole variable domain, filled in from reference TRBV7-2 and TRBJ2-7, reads GAGVSQSPSNKVTEKGKDVELRCDPISGHTALYWYRQSLGQGLEFLIYFQGNSAPDKSGLPSDRFSAERTGGSVSTLTIQRTQQEDSAVYLCASSFRTSLGYEQYFGPGTRLTVT.